These 26 T cell receptor beta chains originate from one sample sequenced in a study of blood T cell repertoires in COVID-19. Only in-frame clones appear in the TCRdb table, and some are missing; sequencing was by immunoSEQ multiplex PCR. The sample has around 180,000 clones, 89% seen once. The sequenced material came from PBMCs or T cells enriched from blood (not recorded which). The receptors originated from a woman aged 40-49 years with acute COVID-19.

This chain connects TRBV2 to TRBJ1-5; TRBD1 matches 7 bases. This CDR3 comprises 14 residues. Trimming took 4 bases from V and 3 from J; bases not matched to a gene: 3. Germline V gene sequence: CDR1 SNHLY, CDR2 FYNNEI. CDR3 sequence (DNA): TGTGCCAGCAGTGGGGGACAGATCAATCAGCCCCAGCATTTT. It yields the protein CASSGGQINQPQHF.

The gene calls are TRBV27 and TRBJ1-5; TRBD1 agrees at 9 bases. Germline V gene lookup returns CDR1 MNHEY and CDR2 SMNVEV (reference sequence). This CDR3 has 14 amino acids. With V trimmed by 6 bases and J by 10 bases, 10 bases remained unmatched. CDR3 bases: TGTGCCAGCAGCTTTTCGGGACAGGGATATCCCCAGCATTTT. Its translation is CASSFSGQGYPQHF.

The chain is built from TRBV13 and TRBJ2-3, with 8 bases that match TRBD2. Losses at the gene ends were 2 bases for V and 14 bases for J; bases not matched to a gene: 12. The CDR3 covers 14 residues. Per germline, CDR1 PRHDT and CDR2 FYEKMQ (reference sequence). The CDR3: CASSLFAGGGLRYF. The CDR3 coding sequence is TGTGCCAGCAGCTTATTCGCCGGCGGGGGGCTCAGGTATTTT.

The V call is TRBV5-1, the J call TRBJ1-4; 7 bases match TRBD1. The CDR3 covers 15 residues. The junction had 7 bases not matched to a gene; V was cut back by 5 bases and J by 3 bases. Germline lookup yields CDR1 SGHRS and CDR2 YFSETQ. The CDR3, as DNA: TGCGCCAGCAGATATTCCAGGGGGGCTAATGAAAAACTGTTTTTT. Its translation: CASRYSRGANEKLFF.

The chain couples TRBV27 to TRBJ2-1, with 9 bases aligning to TRBD1. V shed 6 bases and J 3 bases; nucleotides not matched to a gene: 9. This CDR3 is built from 16 residues. In germline, CDR1 is MNHEY, CDR2 SMNVEV (reference sequence). In nucleotides, the CDR3 is TGTGCCAGCAGCCCATACAGGGGGCAGATCTACAATGAGCAGTTCTTC. As protein: CASSPYRGQIYNEQFF.

V and J are TRBV5-8 and TRBJ2-5, with D possibly matching TRBD1 (6 bases). The CDR3 is 15 residues long. The V end was cut by 2 bases, the J end by 4 bases, with 15 bases between. The germline CDR1 and CDR2 sequences are SGHTS and YDEGEE. The CDR3 loop reads CASSFLTGSSETQYF. In DNA form, the CDR3 reads TGTGCCAGCAGCTTTTTAACAGGGAGCTCAGAGACCCAGTACTTC.

The chain joins TRBV7-9 to TRBJ2-4, with D unclear. V shed 5 bases and J shed 1 base, with 15 bases lying between them. This CDR3 is built from 16 residues. Germline CDR1 reads SEHNR; CDR2 reads FQNEAQ (reference sequence). CDR3 sequence reads: CASSPKMPQAKNIQYF. The CDR3 nucleotides read TGTGCCAGCAGCCCAAAGATGCCGCAGGCCAAAAACATTCAGTACTTC.

The gene calls are TRBV5-1 and TRBJ2-3; TRBD1 matches at 10 bases. The CDR3 length is 18 residues. J lost 0 bases, V lost 4 bases, and 11 bases had no gene match. Germline V gives CDR1 SGHRS, CDR2 YFSETQ. The CDR3 nucleotides are TGCGCCAGCAGCGGGGGGACAGGGGCCGCCCCTAGCACAGATACGCAGTATTTT. Translation: CASSGGTGAAPSTDTQYF.

This chain joins TRBV2 and TRBJ2-2; 12 nucleotides match TRBD1. Germline-derived CDR1 and CDR2 are SNHLY and FYNNEI. V lost 6 bases, J lost 2 bases, and 1 base stayed unmatched. CDR3 size: 15 residues. The CDR3 here is CASRGTGGNTGELFF. In nucleotides, the CDR3 is TGTGCCAGCAGGGGGACAGGGGGCAACACCGGGGAGCTGTTTTTT.

V and J are TRBV6-6 and TRBJ1-3; TRBD1 agrees at 8 bases. The V and J ends lost 6 bases and 0 bases, in that order; junction bases with no gene match: 4. The CDR3 covers 15 residues. Germline V gene sequence: CDR1 MNHNY, CDR2 SVGAGI (reference sequence). CDR3 DNA: TGTGCCAGCAGAGTACAGGGGGACTCTGGAAACACCATATATTTT. Protein product: CASRVQGDSGNTIYF.

The V and J genes are TRBV5-5 and TRBJ1-2; 12 nucleotides agree with TRBD1. The V segment lost 3 bases and the J segment 3 bases; nucleotides outside the gene matches: 9. CDR1 is SGHKS, CDR2 YYEKEE, per germline (reference sequence). The CDR3 runs 17 residues. CDR3 loop: CASSSGGQGAVDYGYTF. DNA of the CDR3: TGTGCCAGCAGCTCTGGGGGACAGGGGGCGGTAGACTATGGCTACACCTTC.

The chain is built from TRBV3-1 (or the pseudogene TRBV3-2) and TRBJ2-3; D might be TRBD2 (5 bases). The V and J ends lost 0 bases and 14 bases respectively, with 15 bases between them. The CDR3 is 13 amino acids. Germline values: CDR1 LGHDT, CDR2 YNNKEL (reference sequence). CDR3 in amino acids: CASSQDRGPPGYF. Here the CDR3 DNA reads TGTGCCAGCAGCCAAGACCGCGGGCCCCCGGGGTATTTT.

V gene TRBV5-8 combines with J gene TRBJ2-7; possible D gene TRBD2, 5 bases. The CDR3 length is 14 residues. The germline V and J ends were trimmed by 0 bases and 6 bases, with 13 bases remaining between them. CDR1 is SGHTS and CDR2 is YDEGEE in the germline V gene. The CDR3 DNA is TGTGCCAGCAGCTTGGGCGATATCCGGGGCGAGCAGTACTTC. As protein: CASSLGDIRGEQYF.

In its sample, this clone was seen a few times. The V call is TRBV2, the J call TRBJ2-6; D is possibly TRBD1 (6 bases). Germline V gene lookup returns CDR1 SNHLY and CDR2 FYNNEI. Trimming took 11 bases from V and 0 from J, leaving 14 bases between them. The CDR3 is made up of 15 amino acids. CDR3 DNA: TGTGCCGGGTCCAAGGGGGACTCTGGGGCCAACGTCCTGACTTTC. This sequence encodes CAGSKGDSGANVLTF.

This chain connects TRBV7-9 to TRBJ1-2, with 10 bases aligning to TRBD1. The junction had 5 bases not matched to a gene; V was cut back by 4 bases and J by 3 bases. This CDR3 has 15 residues. The V gene's germline CDR1 is SEHNR and CDR2 FQNEAQ (reference sequence). CDR3 in DNA: TGTGCCAGCAGCTCCCCCGGGACAGGGGACTATGGCTACACCTTC. Its protein product is CASSSPGTGDYGYTF.

The chain joins TRBV15 to TRBJ2-5, with 7 bases identical to TRBD2. CDR3 length equals 19 residues. Germline lookup yields CDR1 LNHNV and CDR2 YYDKDF (reference sequence). The junction had 21 bases not matched to a gene; V was cut back by 0 bases and J by 8 bases. CDR3 sequence: CATSRDLNPPSGSLITQYF. The CDR3 bases are TGTGCCACCAGCAGAGATCTGAACCCACCTAGCGGATCACTAATAACCCAGTACTTC.

This clone was detected only once. The chain is built from TRBV2 and TRBJ1-2; unclear D gene. Between the trimmed V and J ends, which lost 10 bases and 6 bases, there was a span of 12 bases. This CDR3 comprises 11 residues. Germline CDR1 is SNHLY and CDR2 is FYNNEI. The CDR3 nucleotides read TGTGCCACCGGAGATATGGATGGCTACACCTTC. Translated: CATGDMDGYTF. Based on the CDR3 plus reference TRBV2 and TRBJ1-2, the full variable domain is EPEVTQTPSHQVTQMGQEVILRCVPISNHLYFYWYRQILGQKVEFLVSFYNNEISEKSEIFDDQFSVERPDGSNFTLKIRSTKLEDSAMYFCATGDMDGYTFGSGTRLTVV.

This chain connects TRBV9 to TRBJ2-7, with 10 bases identical to TRBD1. From germline, CDR1 is SGDLS and CDR2 YYNGEE. This CDR3 region has 17 residues. V was pared by 1 base and J by 6 bases, with 13 bases of the junction left unmatched. CDR3 loop: CASSVFGDTGQGVEQYF. Here the CDR3 DNA reads TGTGCCAGCAGCGTATTTGGGGATACAGGACAGGGGGTCGAGCAGTACTTC.

V and J are TRBV28 and TRBJ2-5; 13 bases are a match to TRBD2. CDR1 is MDHEN and CDR2 is SYDVKM in the germline V gene. Trimming cost V 6 bases and J 3 bases; bases outside gene matches: 7. This CDR3 contains 16 residues. The CDR3 protein is CASSSIGLAGEETQYF. The CDR3 nucleotides read TGTGCCAGCAGCTCCATCGGACTAGCGGGGGAAGAGACCCAGTACTTC.

The gene calls are TRBV7-2 and TRBJ2-7; maybe TRBD2 (5 bases). The V gene's germline CDR1 is SGHTA and CDR2 FQGNSA. Trimming shortened V by 1 base and J by 2 bases, and 12 bases separated the two germline ends. CDR3 length: 15 residues. CDR3: CASSLGTSQTYEQYF. The CDR3 DNA reads TGTGCCAGCAGCTTAGGGACTTCGCAAACCTACGAGCAGTACTTC.

This chain connects TRBV13 to TRBJ1-3; D ambiguous. V shed 5 bases and J shed 0 bases, with 11 bases lying between them. The CDR3 has 15 residues. Germline lookup yields CDR1 PRHDT and CDR2 FYEKMQ (reference sequence). The CDR3 DNA sequence: TGTGCCAGCAGCCACAGTTTGCGCTCTGGAAACACCATATATTTT. This gives the protein CASSHSLRSGNTIYF.

V and J are TRBV7-2 and TRBJ2-1; D may be TRBD2 (5 bases). V lost 5 bases, J lost 0 bases, and 11 bases lay in between. The CDR3 runs to 15 residues. Germline-derived CDR1 and CDR2 are SGHTA and FQGNSA. CDR3 bases: TGTGCCAGCAGCCCCGACTACATCTCCTACAATGAGCAGTTCTTC. This translates into CASSPDYISYNEQFF. Variable domain in full (rest from reference TRBV7-2 and TRBJ2-1): GAGVSQSPSNKVTEKGKDVELRCDPISGHTALYWYRQSLGQGLEFLIYFQGNSAPDKSGLPSDRFSAERTGGSVSTLTIQRTQQEDSAVYLCASSPDYISYNEQFFGPGTRLTVL.

The chain employs TRBV18 and TRBJ1-1; D gene uncertain. CDR3 length: 14 amino acids. V dropped 3 bases and J dropped 1 base, with 9 bases sitting between them. Germline values: CDR1 KGHSH, CDR2 LQKENI. The CDR3 here is CASSPATANTEAFF. CDR3 nucleotide sequence: TGTGCCAGCTCACCGGCTACAGCGAACACTGAAGCTTTCTTT.

In this sample, this clone turned up a few times. The chain has TRBV6-1 and TRBJ2-3; 10 nucleotides agree with TRBD2. CDR3 size: 15 residues. With V trimmed by 3 bases and J by 1 base, 1 base remained unmatched. Germline lookup yields CDR1 MNHNS and CDR2 SASEGT. The CDR3 loop is CASSDLAGGTDTQYF. CDR3 coding DNA: TGTGCCAGCAGTGACCTAGCGGGAGGCACAGATACGCAGTATTTT.

J is TRBJ2-1 and V is TRBV27, with D maybe TRBD1 (5 bases). The ends were cut back, 5 bases at V and 8 bases at J, with 22 bases in the middle. CDR1 is MNHEY, CDR2 SMNVEV, per germline (reference sequence). The CDR3 consists of 16 residues. The CDR3 DNA reads TGTGCCAGCAGTCCTGAGCAGGGTCGAAGAATCGATGAGCAGTTCTTC. Translation: CASSPEQGRRIDEQFF.

This chain links TRBV27 with TRBJ1-6, with D perhaps matching TRBD1 (6 bases). The germline V and J ends were trimmed by 7 bases and 8 bases, with 18 bases remaining between them. CDR1 is MNHEY and CDR2 is SMNVEV in the germline V gene (reference sequence). The CDR3 covers 15 residues. In DNA form, the CDR3 reads TGTGCCAGCAAAACACAGGGTATTATCCATTCACCCCTCCACTTT. Translation gives CASKTQGIIHSPLHF.